The rows below give T cell receptor beta chains drawn from one sample of a study of T cell changes during pregnancy in multiple sclerosis. The repertoire was sequenced with immunoSEQ multiplex PCR; TCRdb's copy has only in-frame clones and lacks some. Of 45,000 to 50,000 clones listed, almost 95% were seen once; the top ten hold around 0.38%. Material: CD4+ T cells from peripheral blood mononuclear cells, obtained in the second trimester of pregnancy. The receptor set was obtained from a female donor in good health, enrolled as a control in a pregnancy study. CDR3s include the opening cysteine and the closing phenylalanine or tryptophan. The D gene is left open where the match is weak. Size values are once, few and many counts, or a class for expanded clones, and some rows have none.

16	TRBV14	-	TRBD1	TRBJ2-1	CASSQRDRSSYNEQFF	TGTGCCAGCAGCCAACGGGACAGGAGCTCCTACAATGAGCAGTTCTTC
15	TRBV7-9	-	-	TRBJ1-2	CASSSETLANYGYTF	TGTGCCAGCAGCTCGGAGACACTAGCTAACTATGGCTACACCTTC
15	TRBV19	-	-	TRBJ1-3	CASSISTASGNTIYF	TGTGCCAGTAGTATTTCCACTGCCTCTGGAAACACCATATATTTT
16	TRBV11-2	-	-	TRBJ1-3	CASSLGVTGKGNTIYF	TGTGCCAGCAGCTTAGGGGTAACAGGGAAAGGAAACACCATATATTTT
14	TRBV11-1	-	TRBD1	TRBJ1-2	CASSPIQGVYGYTF	TGTGCCAGCAGCCCCATACAGGGGGTCTATGGCTACACCTTC
13	TRBV19	-	-	TRBJ1-2	CASSPGSNYGYTF	TGTGCCAGTAGTCCCGGGTCCAACTATGGCTACACCTTC
15	TRBV6-4	-	-	TRBJ1-3	CASRDTGDSGNTIYF	TGTGCCAGCAGAGATACAGGCGACTCTGGAAACACCATATATTTT
15	TRBV10-3	-	-	TRBJ1-5	CAISERVAGNQPQHF	TGTGCCATCAGTGAACGGGTAGCGGGCAATCAGCCCCAGCATTTT
16	TRBV19	-	TRBD2	TRBJ2-7	CASSRGLAGGPYEQYF	TGTGCCAGTAGTAGGGGACTAGCGGGGGGCCCCTACGAGCAGTACTTC
14	TRBV6-1	-	-	TRBJ1-2	CASSGETGVSGYTF	TGTGCCAGCAGTGGTGAGACAGGAGTCAGTGGCTACACCTTC
14	TRBV5-1	-	-	TRBJ1-2	CASSLEVAVYGYTF	TGCGCCAGCAGCTTGGAAGTAGCTGTTTATGGCTACACCTTC
16	TRBV11-3	-	-	TRBJ1-4	CASSPGQSATNEKLFF	TGTGCCAGCAGCCCTGGACAGAGTGCAACTAATGAAAAACTGTTTTTT
15	TRBV4-1	-	-	TRBJ1-5	CASSQDFPYNQPQHF	TGCGCCAGCAGCCAAGACTTCCCGTACAATCAGCCCCAGCATTTT
14	TRBV5-1	few	-	TRBJ2-7	CASSLWRAGDEQYF	TGCGCCAGCAGCTTGTGGCGGGCCGGGGACGAGCAGTACTTC
15	TRBV19	-	TRBD1	TRBJ1-5	CASSLRQGSNQPQHF	TGTGCCAGTAGTCTGAGACAGGGTAGCAATCAGCCCCAGCATTTT
15	TRBV7-2	once	-	TRBJ2-5	CASSREITGWETQYF	TGTGCCAGCAGCCGAGAGATCACAGGGTGGGAGACCCAGTACTTC
12	TRBV29-1	-	-	TRBJ1-4	CSVEINRAQLFF	TGCAGCGTAGAAATTAACAGGGCCCAACTGTTTTTT
14	TRBV11-3	-	TRBD1	TRBJ2-2	CASRETGEAGELFF	TGTGCCAGCAGAGAGACAGGGGAGGCCGGGGAGCTGTTTTTT
14	TRBV19	-	TRBD1	TRBJ1-2	CASSYPGQRYGYTF	TGTGCCAGCTCCTATCCGGGACAGAGGTATGGCTACACCTTC
13	TRBV5-4	-	-	TRBJ1-1	CASSSDTQSRAFF	TGTGCCAGCAGCTCTGACACCCAGTCCCGCGCTTTCTTT
13	TRBV15	-	-	TRBJ1-3	CATRVTVGNTIYF	TGTGCCACCAGGGTGACAGTTGGAAACACCATATATTTT
14	TRBV5-1	-	-	TRBJ1-1	CASSLGAQGQEAFF	TGCGCCAGCAGCTTGGGGGCGCAGGGGCAGGAAGCTTTCTTT